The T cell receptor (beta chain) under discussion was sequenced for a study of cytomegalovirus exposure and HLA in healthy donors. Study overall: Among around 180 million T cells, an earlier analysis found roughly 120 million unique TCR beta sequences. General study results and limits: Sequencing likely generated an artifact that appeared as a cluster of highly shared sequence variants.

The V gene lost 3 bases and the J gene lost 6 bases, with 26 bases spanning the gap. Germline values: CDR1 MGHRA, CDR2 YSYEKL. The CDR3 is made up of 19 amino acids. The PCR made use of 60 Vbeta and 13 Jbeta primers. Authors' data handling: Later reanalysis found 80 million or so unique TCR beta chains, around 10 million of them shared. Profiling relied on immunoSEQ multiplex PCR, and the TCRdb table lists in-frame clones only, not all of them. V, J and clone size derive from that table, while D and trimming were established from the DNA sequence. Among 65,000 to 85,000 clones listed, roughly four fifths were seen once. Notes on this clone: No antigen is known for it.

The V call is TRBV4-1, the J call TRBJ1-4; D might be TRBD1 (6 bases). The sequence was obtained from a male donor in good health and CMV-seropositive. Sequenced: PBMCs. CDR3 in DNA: TGCGCCAGCAGCCAGCACCCGGGGCAGGGGAGGGATGGGGATGAAAAACTGTTTTTT. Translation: CASSQHPGQGRDGDEKLFF.